The T cell receptor beta chain under discussion was sequenced for a study of blood T cell repertoires in COVID-19. Study-level information: Specimens from acute and convalescent COVID-19 originated in the United States, Italy and Spain.

Original methodology: Estimated nucleated cell counts came from reference gene primer amplification. TCRdb's copy holds only in-frame clones and misses some; the assay was immunoSEQ multiplex PCR. The V and J calls and clone size were taken over from that table, and D and trimming were inferred from the DNA. The repertoire includes 200,000 to 300,000 clones, 84% of them detected once, and approximately 9% sits in the top ten. The CDR3 is 15 amino acids. Germline assignment: CDR1 MNHEY and CDR2 SMNVEV (reference sequence). The V end was cut by 3 bases, the J end by 5 bases, with 15 bases between. Sequencing was performed on peripheral blood. V usage is TRBV27 and J usage is TRBJ2-3; D is ambiguous. The TCR originated in a human donor in a cohort sampled during active COVID-19. The CDR3 nucleotides read TGTGCCAGCAGTTTCTACCGACAACAACGAGATACGCAGTATTTT. This translates into CASSFYRQQRDTQYF.